This record covers a single T cell receptor (beta chain). What it binds is not known. The sample originates from a study of CD4 T cells in relation to SARS-CoV-2 and coronaviruses. TCRdb keeps only in-frame clones here, not all; method: immunoSEQ multiplex PCR. The repertoire includes 25,000 to 30,000 clones, about 78% of them detected once, and 15% to 20% sits in the top ten. The CDR3 spans 15 residues. Trimming removed 1 base from V and 6 bases from J, with 15 bases in between. The V gene's germline CDR1 is MGHRA and CDR2 YSYEKL. Before the COVID-19 pandemic, during about 2011-2019, CD4+ T cells were taken from unexposed donors. After about 10 days of culture, CD4+ T cells were isolated. As cell numbers allowed, unexposed-donor CD4+ T cells faced SARS-CoV-2 S/N and four cold-coronavirus spikes.

Sample: CD4+ T cells from PBMCs, cultured in vitro. V gene TRBV4-1 combines with J gene TRBJ1-2, with D tentatively TRBD1 (5 bases). The source is a human donor in good health. The DNA for the CDR3 is TGCGCCAGCAGCCAAGTGGGGGGGAGTCTCGATGGCTACACCTTC. This gives the protein CASSQVGGSLDGYTF.